The 6 T cell receptor beta chains presented below share a single source sample, sequenced in a study of T cell changes during pregnancy in multiple sclerosis. The method was immunoSEQ multiplex PCR; TCRdb's version includes in-frame clones alone and lacks a portion of them. The sample holds over 30,000 clones, under 95% seen once. Source: CD4+ T cells from peripheral blood mononuclear cells, taken in the third trimester of pregnancy. The receptors come from a female donor with multiple sclerosis, enrolled in a pregnancy study.

The chain employs TRBV11-2 and TRBJ2-1; 10 nucleotides align to TRBD2. The CDR3 spans 14 residues. The germline V gene has CDR1 SGHAT and CDR2 FQNNGV. V lost 8 bases and J lost 9; bases outside the gene matches: 10. CDR3 in amino acids: CASQIAGGIGEQFF. The CDR3 region has the DNA TGTGCCAGCCAGATAGCGGGAGGTATCGGTGAGCAGTTCTTC.

The rearrangement joins TRBV5-4 to TRBJ2-3; 7 positions match TRBD2. Trimming took 1 base from V and 2 from J; bases not matched to a gene: 7. This CDR3 comprises 16 residues. In germline, CDR1 is SGHNT, CDR2 YYREEE (reference sequence). CDR3 amino acids: CASSLSPSGATDTQYF. The CDR3 DNA reads TGTGCCAGCAGCTTGTCCCCTAGCGGAGCCACAGATACGCAGTATTTT.

The rearrangement uses TRBV6-5 and TRBJ2-7; no firm D call. CDR1 and CDR2 from the germline V gene are MNHEY and SVGAGI. Trimming left V 6 bases short and J 3 bases short, with 6 bases between. This CDR3 contains 11 residues. The CDR3 reads CASRRDYEQYF. CDR3 bases: TGTGCCAGCAGAAGAGACTACGAGCAGTACTTC.

This clone is a singleton in its sample. The chain has TRBV9 and TRBJ1-2; D unresolved. Trimming took 0 bases from V and 4 from J, leaving 13 bases between them. This CDR3 region has 15 residues. The germline V gene has CDR1 SGDLS and CDR2 YYNGEE. The CDR3 region is CASSVAEGTSYGYTF. The CDR3 DNA follows: TGTGCCAGCAGCGTAGCTGAGGGAACGAGCTATGGCTACACCTTC.

This clone appeared once. The rearrangement uses TRBV18 and TRBJ1-1, with 8 nucleotides matching TRBD1. Germline CDR1 and CDR2: KGHSH and LQKENI. V lost 5 bases to trimming and J lost 4 bases; unmatched junction nucleotides: 9. The CDR3 is 15 residues long. This chain's CDR3 is CASSAQGDHTTEAFF. The DNA of the CDR3 is TGTGCCAGCTCAGCACAGGGGGATCATACCACTGAAGCTTTCTTT.

This chain connects TRBV9 to TRBJ2-3; 9 positions agree with TRBD2. The CDR3 spans 15 residues. V lost 4 bases, J lost 3 bases, and 6 bases stayed unmatched. Germline values: CDR1 SGDLS, CDR2 YYNGEE. As DNA, the CDR3 is TGTGCCAGCAGCTCTAGCGGGGAGGCTACAGATACGCAGTATTTT. Protein product: CASSSSGEATDTQYF.